The 18 T cell receptor beta chains below come from one sample, sequenced in a study of T cell responses to AZD1222 COVID-19 vaccine. Sequencing used immunoSEQ multiplex PCR; TCRdb keeps in-frame clones, though not all of them. The table records roughly 150,000 clones, about 90% of them present only once. The source was peripheral blood, collected 28 days after the second AZD1222 dose. The receptors were sampled from an adult who received the AZD1222 COVID-19 vaccine.

The chain uses TRBV6-5 and TRBJ2-4; a possible D gene is TRBD2 (6 bases). The CDR3 totals 13 residues. Germline CDR1 is MNHEY and CDR2 is SVGAGI. V was clipped by 7 bases and J by 1 base, with 8 bases between them. The CDR3 region has the DNA TGTGCCAGCACGGAGGGGGCCAAAAACATTCAGTACTTC. This sequence encodes CASTEGAKNIQYF.

The chain links TRBV12-3 or TRBV12-4 to TRBJ1-2; D is perhaps TRBD1 (5 bases). V was shortened by 8 bases and J by 8 bases, with 15 bases between the two germline ends. The CDR3 has 12 residues. CDR3 DNA sequence: TGTGCCAGCGGCCCCAGGGTTGGGGGCTACACCTTC. Amino acids: CASGPRVGGYTF.

The genes are TRBV27 and TRBJ1-2; D is possibly TRBD1 (5 bases). There are 14 residues in the CDR3. The V and J ends lost 6 bases and 0 bases respectively, with 11 bases between them. Germline V gene lookup returns CDR1 MNHEY and CDR2 SMNVEV (reference sequence). The CDR3 DNA follows: TGTGCCAGCAGCCGAGGGGTAACTAACTATGGCTACACCTTC. This codes for CASSRGVTNYGYTF.

The V gene is TRBV6-5, the J gene TRBJ2-1; no reliable D call. Trimming left V 8 bases short and J 6 bases short, with 8 bases between. Germline V gives CDR1 MNHEY, CDR2 SVGAGI. The CDR3 has 11 residues. The CDR3 is CASRVGNEQFF. The CDR3 region has the DNA TGTGCCAGCCGCGTCGGCAATGAGCAGTTCTTC.

This chain connects TRBV7-2 to TRBJ1-1; D not certain. The V gene's germline CDR1 is SGHTA and CDR2 FQGNSA. With 7 bases removed from V and 1 base from J, the gap between germline ends came to 10 bases. The CDR3 is made up of 13 amino acids. CDR3 sequence: CASKRTANTEAFF. The CDR3 DNA is TGTGCCAGCAAGAGGACGGCGAACACTGAAGCTTTCTTT.

This chain joins TRBV29-1 and TRBJ1-1; D is unclear. The V gene's germline CDR1 is SQVTM and CDR2 ANQGSEA. The CDR3 is 14 amino acids. With 7 bases removed from V and 0 bases from J, the gap between germline ends came to 15 bases. CDR3 region: CSAQRPPLNTEAFF. For the CDR3, the DNA is TGCAGCGCTCAGAGGCCACCCCTGAACACTGAAGCTTTCTTT.

This chain uses TRBV27 with TRBJ2-7; D possibly corresponds to TRBD2 (6 bases). Germline V gene sequence: CDR1 MNHEY, CDR2 SMNVEV (reference sequence). V lost 5 bases, J lost 3 bases, and 17 bases lay in between. The CDR3 extends over 15 amino acids. The CDR3 sequence: CASSTLGAGNYEQYF. CDR3 bases: TGTGCCAGCAGTACCCTTGGGGCGGGGAACTACGAGCAGTACTTC.

This chain connects TRBV13 to TRBJ1-3; no reliable D call. The germline V gene encodes CDR1 PRHDT and CDR2 FYEKMQ (reference sequence). This CDR3 contains 16 residues. The V end was cut by 5 bases, the J end by 0 bases, with 14 bases between. CDR3 region: CASSRNQVSSGNTIYF. The CDR3 DNA is TGTGCCAGCAGCCGAAACCAGGTGTCCTCTGGAAACACCATATATTTT.

The V and J genes are TRBV7-6 and TRBJ2-5; perhaps TRBD1 as D (5 bases). Germline V gives CDR1 SGHVS, CDR2 FNYEAQ. V lost 4 bases and J 2 bases, leaving 17 bases between the germline ends. This CDR3 is 16 amino acids long. The CDR3 loop is CASSYSGGAIQETQYF. The CDR3 coding sequence is TGTGCCAGCAGCTACTCGGGTGGGGCAATTCAAGAGACCCAGTACTTC.

This clone was observed a single time. The V and J genes are TRBV6-5 and TRBJ2-1; D assignment may be TRBD1 or TRBD2 (6 bases each). Trimming pared 5 bases from V and 4 bases from J, leaving 12 bases between. The CDR3 totals 14 residues. Germline V CDR1 and CDR2: MNHEY, SVGAGI. In nucleotides, the CDR3 is TGTGCCAGCAGTAGAGGGGGGAGTTACAATGAGCAGTTCTTC. Residues: CASSRGGSYNEQFF.

This clone appeared many times. The CDR3 loop is CASKPGQVMYQETQYF. DNA of the CDR3: TGTGCCAGCAAGCCGGGACAGGTGATGTACCAAGAGACCCAGTACTTC. The V call is TRBV3-1 (or the pseudogene TRBV3-2), the J call TRBJ2-5, with 8 bases that match TRBD1. The CDR3 covers 16 residues. The germline V gene encodes CDR1 LGHDT and CDR2 YNNKEL (reference sequence). Trimming cost V 7 bases and J 0 bases; bases outside gene matches: 10.

The chain has TRBV25-1 and TRBJ2-7, with TRBD1 matching over 7 bases. J gave up 1 base and V 6 bases, and 9 bases lay outside the gene matches. The CDR3 spans 15 residues. Germline CDR1 is MGHDK and CDR2 is SYGVNS. This CDR3 reads CASSSGGGQSYEQYF. DNA of the CDR3: TGTGCCAGCAGCTCCGGTGGGGGACAGTCCTACGAGCAGTACTTC.

The chain links TRBV29-1 to TRBJ1-1, with a possible D match to TRBD1 (5 bases). V dropped 4 bases and J dropped 4 bases, with 13 bases sitting between them. The CDR3 is made up of 13 amino acids. Germline values: CDR1 SQVTM, CDR2 ANQGSEA. The CDR3 DNA sequence: TGCAGCGTTGGGGGCGGGGGACCCACTGAAGCTTTCTTT. Residues: CSVGGGGPTEAFF.

The V gene is TRBV11-2, the J gene TRBJ2-5; a possible D gene is TRBD1 (6 bases). Per the germline V gene, CDR1 is SGHAT and CDR2 is FQNNGV. The CDR3 consists of 15 residues. Trimming pared 3 bases from V and 5 bases from J, leaving 16 bases between. The DNA for the CDR3 is TGTGCCAGCAGCTTCTCGAGACAGGCAATGGAGACCCAGTACTTC. The encoded protein is CASSFSRQAMETQYF.

The chain joins TRBV7-9 to TRBJ2-2, with D perhaps matching TRBD1 or TRBD2 (5 bases each). Deletions cut 5 bases from V and 3 bases from J, with 10 bases between. Germline loops: CDR1 SEHNR, CDR2 FQNEAQ (reference sequence). This CDR3 comprises 14 residues. CDR3: CASSTGRDTGELFF. For the CDR3, the DNA is TGTGCCAGCAGCACGGGACGGGACACCGGGGAGCTGTTTTTT. Full variable domain (rest looked up from reference TRBV7-9 and TRBJ2-2): DTGVSQNPRHKITKRGQNVTFRCDPISEHNRLYWYRQTLGQGPEFLTYFQNEAQLEKSRLLSDRFSAERPKGSFSTLEIQRTEQGDSAMYLCASSTGRDTGELFFGEGSRLTVL.

The chain recombines TRBV12-5 with TRBJ2-1, with 8 bases aligning to TRBD2. Germline CDR1 is LGHNT and CDR2 is FRNRAP. The CDR3 spans 15 residues. V lost 6 bases and J lost 5; bases outside the gene matches: 9. Here the CDR3 reads CASGRGSGSHNEQFF. As DNA, the CDR3 is TGTGCTAGTGGCCGCGGGAGCGGGAGCCACAATGAGCAGTTCTTC.

The chain employs TRBV19 and TRBJ1-2; D call uncertain. This CDR3 has 13 amino acids. Germline V lookup: CDR1 LNHDA, CDR2 SQIVND (reference sequence). Trimming shortened V by 7 bases and J by 5 bases, and 14 bases separated the two germline ends. The CDR3 DNA is TGTGCCAGTACCTTGGAGGGCAGTTATGGCTACACCTTC. It encodes CASTLEGSYGYTF.

The gene calls are TRBV19 and TRBJ2-7; tentative D call: TRBD1 (5 bases). V lost 3 bases and J lost 3, with 9 bases in between. The CDR3 totals 13 residues. The germline V gene has CDR1 LNHDA and CDR2 SQIVND (reference sequence). CDR3 sequence: CASSIARVYEQYV. For the CDR3, the DNA is TGTGCCAGTAGTATTGCCAGGGTCTACGAGCAGTACGTC.